This T cell receptor (beta chain) was observed in a study of shared clonotypes between healthy human individuals (TCRdb year 2020). Context from the whole study: The cohort comprised a couple of women and a few men aged 18 to 49 years. To increase sequencing depth and limit assay-specific biases, different laboratories used diverse techniques to prepare libraries and sequence TCR repertoires. Per donor, three plates each were used for CD4 naive and CD4 memory, two for CD8 naive, and one for CD8 memory. To estimate repertoire size and how much clonotype sharing occurs between individuals, the study deeply sequenced the blood TCR repertoires of roughly 5 healthy adults. Leukapheresis yielded between about 0.94 and 9.5 billion PBMCs per donor.

Using the deep immunoSEQ assay, multiplex PCR amplified TCR CDR3 regions from genomic DNA. Extracted genomic DNA from each cell subset was spread evenly across all wells of several immunoSEQ 96-well plates, with each plate serving as a replicate. For sorted subsets, 200 to 250 ng genomic DNA, equal to 30,000 or so T cell genomes, was loaded into each replicate PCR. Purified libraries were measured with a Qubit 3.0 fluorometer, size-checked on a Bioanalyzer 2100, and measured again with the KAPA Library Quantification kit. Every immunoSEQ 96-well plate was sequenced on a dedicated single-read 150-cycle Illumina NextSeq 550 flow cell. The authors' analysis ran thus. Because the immunoSEQ output included only junctional sequences and no quality scores, the filtering could not be the same as the filtering used for full-length reads. Sequences were annotated with PyIR, a Python wrapper for IgBLAST v1.9, and V/J genes and CDR3 were assigned using IMGT germline references. Any read was removed if the V/J assignment was weak (E-value above 1e-6), the CDR3 was missing, or the read contained stop codons, out-of-frame junctions, or ambiguous translated residues. V3J clonotypes were defined by identical inferred V gene, J gene, and CDR3 amino acid sequence. The percentage overlap between two repertoires was calculated by dividing the number of shared unique clonotypes by the size of the smaller repertoire. RTK rarefaction, the Chao1 estimator, and Recon v2.1 estimates of unobserved clonotypes were used to assess repertoire richness. OLGA was used to compute generation probabilities for all TCRbeta clonotypes that the gDNA method yielded from a few donors. Not all clones reach the TCRdb copy of this immuneACCESS table, which keeps in-frame sequences only. Checked studies attribute under half of the gap to unresolved V genes and leave the rest unexplained. D and trimming come from the DNA, and the V and J calls and clone size come from that table. Across this sample there are millions of clones, with 90% to 95% seen only once. The ten most abundant clones make up about 0.13% of the sample.

Concerning this clone: Its antigen remains unidentified. Base qualities are missing; no much larger clone stands one base away.

Here is what the overall study found, with its caveats: Naive subsets generally had larger estimated clonotype richness than memory subsets. Rarefaction of sorted-subset datasets indicated incomplete sequencing despite the large sequencing depth. Pairwise subsampling led to the expectation that sequencing depth would affect the degree of clonotype sharing among donors. Sampling was limited to blood, and TCR repertoires in tissue likely differ from TCR repertoires in blood. Around 5% of naive CD4, roughly 3.6% of naive CD8, 2.3% of memory CD4, and about 0.4% of memory CD8 clonotypes were shared across a few donors. Because the study included a small number of donors, the genetic and exposure-history diversity represented was limited. Clonotypes shared by all four sorted-subset donors showed higher generation probabilities than non-shared clonotypes.

Donors were healthy HIV-negative adults with no recently reported acute infections or vaccinations. Every donor was a Caucasian adult living in Nashville, Tennessee, USA. Magnetic negative selection was used to enrich CD4+ T cells, after which naive cells were positively selected on CD45RA and the negative fraction became the memory subset. After blood collection by leukapheresis, PBMCs were isolated using Ficoll-Histopaque density gradient centrifugation and then cryopreserved in the vapor phase of liquid nitrogen. Analytical flow cytometry was used to check the purity and quantity of every magnetically sorted T cell population. Genomic DNA was isolated from each sorted fraction and quantified by UV absorbance on a Nanodrop 2000c. The V end loses 5 bases and the J end loses 4 bases, and a stretch of 8 bases separates them. Reading from cysteine to phenylalanine, the CDR3 counts 12 amino acids. Just CDR3 DNA is preserved here, 36 bases in frame from base 1. Reading the germline V gene gives CDR1 KGHSH and CDR2 LQKENI.

The sample comprised naive CD4+ T cells sorted from blood. The intended sense of this specimen's cell subset or site label: CD45RA+ positively selected. This clonotype was sampled from a man between 18 and 29 years old in good health. The sequence joins TRBV18 to TRBJ2-5, with no confidently assigned D gene. The nucleotides are TGTGCCAGCTCAGGGTTTCGAGAGACCCAGTACTTC. Its coded protein is CASSGFRETQYF.